Each of the 15 T cell receptor beta chains below was sequenced from the same sample in a study of T-cell reconstitution after alpha-beta-depleted transplantation in children. Using unique molecular identifiers, the investigators prepared the TCRbeta library. TCRdb independently ran MiXCR on the PCR reads; one entry per CDR3 protein. The repertoire includes approximately 250,000 distinct CDR3 sequences, more than 20% of them detected once, and about 2.6% sits in the top ten. The specimen was PBMCs, collected before TCRalphabeta/CD19-depleted stem cell transplant. The receptors come from a girl aged 2 to 10 with Fanconi anemia, due to receive a stem cell transplant.

This chain uses TRBV18 with TRBJ2-7; TRBD1 matches at 7 bases. V was pared by 1 base and J by 4 bases, with 7 bases of the junction left unmatched. In germline, CDR1 is KGHSH, CDR2 LQKENI. The CDR3 runs to 15 residues. CDR3 in DNA: TGTGCCAGCTCACCACTACAGGGGTATCCGTACGAGCAGTACTTC. Protein: CASSPLQGYPYEQYF.

This clonotype was seen a handful of times. The chain carries TRBV5-1 and TRBJ2-3; 8 nucleotides match TRBD2. J lost 4 bases, V lost 6 bases, and 7 bases had no gene match. The germline gives CDR1 SGHRS, CDR2 YFSETQ. There are 14 residues in the CDR3. In DNA, the CDR3 is TGCGCCAGCAATTTGGGACTAGGACCAGATACGCAGTATTTT. Translation: CASNLGLGPDTQYF.

The table lists this clonotype with many counts. The V and J genes are TRBV28 and TRBJ1-2; D unresolved. Germline V gene sequence: CDR1 MDHEN, CDR2 SYDVKM. The CDR3 extends over 15 amino acids. Trimming removed 3 bases at V and 5 bases at J, with 16 bases between. CDR3 DNA sequence: TGTGCCAGCAGTTTGGGCTCAAGAGAGGCTTATGGCTACACCTTC. This translates into CASSLGSREAYGYTF.

This clonotype showed up many times. The genes are TRBV5-1 and TRBJ2-5, with TRBD1 matching 7 bases. V lost 5 bases to trimming and J lost 1 base; unmatched junction nucleotides: 5. CDR1 and CDR2 (germline): SGHRS, YFSETQ. This CDR3 comprises 14 residues. The DNA of the CDR3 is TGCGCCAGCAGGGCCGGGACAGCCCAAGAGACCCAGTACTTC. Protein sequence: CASRAGTAQETQYF.

This clonotype occurred many times. The chain uses TRBV29-1 and TRBJ1-2; unclear D gene. Per the germline V gene, CDR1 is SQVTM and CDR2 is ANQGSEA. V lost 5 bases and J lost 4, with 11 bases in between. This CDR3 region has 12 residues. CDR3 residues: CSVYRDGYGYTF. CDR3 in DNA: TGCAGCGTTTACAGAGACGGCTATGGCTACACCTTC.

This clonotype was picked up many times. J is TRBJ1-1 and V is TRBV6-5; no firm D call. This CDR3 contains 15 residues. Trimming removed 0 bases from V and 6 bases from J, with 14 bases in between. Per the germline V gene, CDR1 is MNHEY and CDR2 is SVGAGI. The CDR3 DNA reads TGTGCCAGCAGTTACTCGATAGTACCGTGGGCTGAAGCTTTCTTT. Amino acid sequence: CASSYSIVPWAEAFF.

The chain recombines TRBV29-1 with TRBJ2-1; TRBD2 matches 14 bases. CDR1 and CDR2 (germline): SQVTM, ANQGSEA. The CDR3 has 14 amino acids. The junction had 6 bases not matched to a gene; V was cut back by 4 bases and J by 10 bases. For the CDR3, the DNA is TGCAGCGTTGCGGGACTAGCGGGAGACGACGAGCAGTTCTTC. Encoded protein: CSVAGLAGDDEQFF.

V is TRBV20-1 and J is TRBJ2-1; D is uncertain. CDR3 length equals 12 residues. Trimming took 3 bases from V and 8 from J, leaving 11 bases between them. Germline CDR1 is DFQATT and CDR2 is SNEGSKA (reference sequence). The CDR3 loop is CSASYDADEQFF. The CDR3 coding sequence is TGCAGTGCTAGTTACGACGCGGATGAGCAGTTCTTC.

This clonotype was picked up many times. The chain carries TRBV27 and TRBJ2-5; TRBD2 agrees at 14 bases. The V gene end was trimmed by 5 bases and the J gene end by 0 bases; junction bases not matched to a gene: 11. This CDR3 is 19 amino acids long. The germline V gene encodes CDR1 MNHEY and CDR2 SMNVEV (reference sequence). CDR3 nucleotides: TGTGCCAGCAGTCAAGGGACTAGCGGGAGTTATGGAGACCAAGAGACCCAGTACTTC. It encodes CASSQGTSGSYGDQETQYF.

This clonotype has a handful of counts. The J gene is TRBJ1-3, the V gene TRBV7-2; the D gene is possibly TRBD1 (6 bases). In germline, CDR1 is SGHTA, CDR2 FQGNSA. This CDR3 is 16 amino acids long. Trimming removed 0 bases at V and 3 bases at J, with 12 bases between. This CDR3 reads CASSLAPGGYGNTIYF. In DNA form, the CDR3 reads TGTGCCAGCAGCTTAGCCCCCGGGGGCTATGGAAACACCATATATTTT. The full variable domain, its missing parts supplied by reference TRBV7-2 and TRBJ1-3, is GAGVSQSPSNKVTEKGKDVELRCDPISGHTALYWYRQSLGQGLEFLIYFQGNSAPDKSGLPSDRFSAERTGGSVSTLTIQRTQQEDSAVYLCASSLAPGGYGNTIYFGEGSWLTVV.

Written as DNA, the CDR3 is TGCAGCGTGGGCGGACAGGGAAAAGAGACCCAGTACTTC. It specifies CSVGGQGKETQYF. The chain links TRBV29-1 to TRBJ2-5; 8 nucleotides match TRBD1. Germline CDR1 reads SQVTM; CDR2 reads ANQGSEA. The CDR3 is 13 amino acids. The trim removed 6 bases at V and 3 bases at J, leaving 6 bases unmatched. The entire variable domain, with the rest obtained from reference TRBV29-1 and TRBJ2-5, is as follows: SAVISQKPSRDICQRGTSLTIQCQVDSQVTMMFWYRQQPGQSLTLIATANQGSEATYESGFVIDKFPISRPNLTFSTLTVSNMSPEDSSIYLCSVGGQGKETQYFGPGTRLLVL.

This chain links TRBV25-1 with TRBJ2-1, with TRBD2 matching 8 bases. The CDR3 sequence is 17 residues long. With 1 base clipped from V and 5 bases from J, the junction kept 10 bases outside the gene matches. The germline V gene encodes CDR1 MGHDK and CDR2 SYGVNS. The CDR3 reads CASSESPHSGVDNEQFF. CDR3 nucleotides: TGTGCCAGCAGTGAATCCCCCCATAGCGGGGTAGACAATGAGCAGTTCTTC.

V usage is TRBV7-6 and J usage is TRBJ2-1; possible D gene TRBD1, 5 bases. The V gene's germline CDR1 is SGHVS and CDR2 FNYEAQ. The CDR3 covers 14 residues. The germline V and J ends were trimmed by 5 bases and 0 bases, with 8 bases remaining between them. The CDR3 sequence: CASSPGISYNEQFF. For the CDR3, the DNA is TGTGCCAGCAGCCCAGGGATCTCCTACAATGAGCAGTTCTTC.

This clonotype occurred a few times. V and J are TRBV28 and TRBJ2-4; either TRBD1 or TRBD2 may fit D (6 bases each). Germline CDR1 and CDR2: MDHEN and SYDVKM. V was clipped by 3 bases and J by 8 bases, with 20 bases between them. The CDR3 covers 16 residues. CDR3 in amino acids: CASSFYGIPGEDIQYF. CDR3 nucleotide sequence: TGTGCCAGCAGTTTCTATGGAATCCCAGGGGAGGACATTCAGTACTTC.

This clonotype was detected a few times. The chain uses TRBV4-2 and TRBJ1-5, with 9 bases that match TRBD1. V gave up 0 bases and J gave up 7 bases; unmatched junction bases: 7. CDR3 length: 16 amino acids. Germline assignment: CDR1 LGHNA and CDR2 YNFKEQ. In DNA form, the CDR3 reads TGTGCCAGCAGCCAAGATCGGGGACAGGGAATACAGCCCCAGCATTTT. Protein: CASSQDRGQGIQPQHF.